These T cell receptor beta chains were read from a single sample in a study of T-cell reconstitution after alpha-beta-depleted transplantation in children. TCRdb re-called the PCR reads through MiXCR, storing one row per CDR3 protein. Of roughly 590,000 distinct CDR3 sequences listed, approximately 17% are singletons. This material consisted of PBMCs from the stem cell graft donor, taken from the stem cell graft. All receptors derive from a human donor who donated a stem cell graft to a child with acute myeloid leukemia. Both conserved end residues are part of each CDR3. The D gene is left open where the match is weak. Clone size is given for some rows only: seen once, a few or many times, or a class if the clone is expanded.

>TRBJ2-5|-|-|TRBV28
TGTGCCAGCAGTCCGACAGGCCTAGCCCCCTTTGGGACCCAGTACTTC
CASSPTGLAPFGTQYF
>TRBJ2-5|-|many|TRBV29-1
TGCAGCGTTGTTAGGATCGGGGGTGAAGAGACCCAGTACTTC
CSVVRIGGEETQYF
>TRBJ2-4|TRBD2|many|TRBV20-1
TGCAGTGAACTAGCGGGGGGTTTAGCCAAAAACATTCAGTACTTC
CSELAGGLAKNIQYF
>TRBJ1-1|-|many|TRBV29-1
TGCAGCGTTGAGCGGGAGATCACTGAAGCTTTCTTT
CSVEREITEAFF
>TRBJ1-6|-|few|TRBV7-8
TGTGCCAGCAGCCTGACGGCCAGAAATAATTCACCCCTCCACTTT
CASSLTARNNSPLHF
>TRBJ1-5|-|-|TRBV20-1
TGCAGTGCAGGAAAACAGGGAGAGTATCGGCCCCAGCATTTT
CSAGKQGEYRPQHF
>TRBJ2-1|-|-|TRBV7-2
TGTGCCAGCACCTCCAGTTTCAACGTCCCCTACAATGAGCAGTTCTTC
CASTSSFNVPYNEQFF
>TRBJ1-2|-|many|TRBV9
TGTGCCAGCAGCCGCTCCGTTAAGGACGGTTCGCACTTC
CASSRSVKDGSHF
>TRBJ1-1|-|-|TRBV12-3/TRBV12-4
TGTGCCAGCAGTTTTATGGGCAGGGCAGAAGCTTTCTTT
CASSFMGRAEAFF
>TRBJ2-1|-|few|TRBV20-1
TGCAGTGCTAGAGAGGTGGGGAGCTCCTACAATGAGCAGTTCTTC
CSAREVGSSYNEQFF
>TRBJ1-4|-|-|TRBV27
TGTGCCAGCAGTTTATCAAGTGGAAAACTGTTTTTT
CASSLSSGKLFF
>TRBJ2-5|TRBD1|few|TRBV11-2
TGTGCCAGCACCCAATTGAAGGGACAGGGCCGTAATTGGTTCGAAGAAGAGACCCAGTACTTC
CASTQLKGQGRNWFEEETQYF
>TRBJ2-4|-|-|TRBV12-3/TRBV12-4
TGTGCCAGCAGTTTAGGAGACCTGAGGTACTTC
CASSLGDLRYF
>TRBJ2-2|TRBD1|-|TRBV5-4
TGTGCCAGCACCCGGGACAGGGTTCCCGGGGAGCTGTTTTTT
CASTRDRVPGELFF
>TRBJ1-5|-|-|TRBV7-2
TGTGCCAGCAGCTTAGGCTGGTCAAATCGGCCCCAGCATTTT
CASSLGWSNRPQHF
>TRBJ2-2|-|few|TRBV30
TGTGCCTGGAGTGGAGGGAGCAGAATATCAGAGCTGTTTTTT
CAWSGGSRISELFF
>TRBJ2-5|TRBD2|many|TRBV5-1
TGCGCCAGCCCCCGGAGGGCGGGGGTGTACCAAGAGACCCAGTACTTC
CASPRRAGVYQETQYF
>TRBJ1-5|-|many|TRBV20-1
TGCAGTGCTAGAGAATTGGGCAATCAGCCCCAGCATTTT
CSARELGNQPQHF
>TRBJ1-1|-|-|TRBV11-1
TGTGCCAGCAGCTTAATAGGTTCCTGGGCAGTGGGAGACACTGAAGCTTTCTTT
CASSLIGSWAVGDTEAFF
>TRBJ2-3|TRBD2|many|TRBV20-1
TGCAGTGCTGGACTAGCGGGGCTAGATACGCAGTATTTT
CSAGLAGLDTQYF
>TRBJ2-6|TRBD2|many|TRBV20-1
TGCAGTGCTAGAGAAAAGCGGGGGGGCCGCGGGGCCAACGTCCTGACTTTC
CSAREKRGGRGANVLTF
>TRBJ2-3|TRBD2|few|TRBV24-1
TGTGCCACCAGTGATTTTCTGGCGGGGGGCTCTTCAGATACGCAGTATTTT
CATSDFLAGGSSDTQYF
>TRBJ2-1|TRBD1|many|TRBV7-2
TGTGCCAGCAGCCCCAGACAGGGTTCAATCAATGAGCAGTTCTTC
CASSPRQGSINEQFF
>TRBJ1-1|TRBD1|few|TRBV5-1
TGCGCCAGCACCAAACAGGGGGCCATGAACACTGAAGCTTTCTTT
CASTKQGAMNTEAFF
>TRBJ2-3|-|-|TRBV10-1
TGCGCCAGCAGTGGGACTTTTAGCACAGATACGCAGTATTTT
CASSGTFSTDTQYF
>TRBJ1-6|TRBD1|many|TRBV20-1
TGCAGTGCTAGAGAGACAGGGAATTCACCCCTCCACTTT
CSARETGNSPLHF
>TRBJ2-7|TRBD2|many|TRBV20-1
TGCAGTGCTAGAGATCGACTAGCCCCGGAGCAGTACTTC
CSARDRLAPEQYF
>TRBJ2-1|TRBD2|many|TRBV20-1
TGCAGTGCTCTCAGCGGGGGGGCCTCCAATGAGCAGTTCTTC
CSALSGGASNEQFF
>TRBJ2-1|-|-|TRBV19
TGTGCCAGTAGTTATAGCACGAACAATGAGCAGTTCTTC
CASSYSTNNEQFF
>TRBJ2-1|-|many|TRBV20-1
TGCAGTGCGTGGGGGGACCCAACCTACAATGAGCAGTTCTTC
CSAWGDPTYNEQFF
>TRBJ2-5|-|few|TRBV27
TGTGCCAGCAGGCCGGGATCAGGGGAGACCCAGTACTTC
CASRPGSGETQYF
>TRBJ2-1|-|-|TRBV28
TGTGCCAGCAGTTTGGGGTACCGACCCAATGAGCAGTTCTTC
CASSLGYRPNEQFF
>TRBJ1-1|TRBD1|many|TRBV12-3/TRBV12-4
TGTGCCAGCAGTTTGGGGACCAGGGGGCTGGAAGCTTTCTTT
CASSLGTRGLEAFF
>TRBJ2-7|-|few|TRBV12-3/TRBV12-4
TGTGCCAGCAGTCTAGGAGGACATAAGGCGGGCTCCTACGAGCAGTACTTC
CASSLGGHKAGSYEQYF
>TRBJ2-7|TRBD1|many|TRBV6-2/TRBV6-3
TGTGCCACTCTCCGGGACAGGGGGATTCACGAGCAGTACTTC
CATLRDRGIHEQYF
>TRBJ1-2|-|many|TRBV20-1
TGCAGTGCCACCCGCCTTCGAACCGACTACACCTTC
CSATRLRTDYTF
>TRBJ2-3|-|many|TRBV6-5
TGTGCCAGCAGTTACTCGGCAGCTTCTCTAGCGACAGATACGCAGTATTTT
CASSYSAASLATDTQYF
>TRBJ2-5|-|many|TRBV6-1
TGTGCCAGCCTCCTGACCTGGGGGCGTGAAGAGACCCAGTACTTC
CASLLTWGREETQYF
>TRBJ2-5|-|few|TRBV7-9
TGTGCCAGCAGCTCGAAGAAACAGGGACAAGAGACCCAGTACTTC
CASSSKKQGQETQYF
>TRBJ1-2|-|few|TRBV7-2
TGTGCCAGCAGCCCGCCGGACTCTTACTATGGCTACACCTTC
CASSPPDSYYGYTF
>TRBJ1-2|-|many|TRBV13
TGTGCCAGCAGCCCTGGATCCGAACCCTTCTATGGCTACACCTTC
CASSPGSEPFYGYTF
>TRBJ2-1|-|few|TRBV24-1
TGTGCCACGTCGGACCCCAGCTCCTACAATGAGCAGTTCTTC
CATSDPSSYNEQFF
>TRBJ2-2|-|once|TRBV5-1
TGCGCCAGCAGCACGGACGGATCTTACACCGGGGAGCTGTTTTTT
CASSTDGSYTGELFF
>TRBJ2-5|TRBD2|many|TRBV20-1
TGCAGTGCTAGTACTAGCGGGGGCCCATCGGAGACCCAGTACTTC
CSASTSGGPSETQYF
>TRBJ2-2|TRBD1|few|TRBV9
TGTGCCAGCAGCGGACACAGGGGCGTGGACACCGGGGAGCTGTTTTTT
CASSGHRGVDTGELFF
>TRBJ1-4|-|-|TRBV12-3/TRBV12-4
TGTGCCAGCAGTTTAACGGGGGGCCTATCCGAAAAACTGTTTTTT
CASSLTGGLSEKLFF
>TRBJ1-3|-|many|TRBV20-1
TGCAGTGCTAGCGTGGCAGCAGGAAACACCATATATTTT
CSASVAAGNTIYF
>TRBJ1-1|-|many|TRBV29-1
TGCAGCGTTGAGGGCCGGGGAAATGAAGCTTTCTTT
CSVEGRGNEAFF
>TRBJ1-5|-|few|TRBV25-1
TGTGCCAGCAGTGCGGGAAACGGGGGAAGCAATCAGCCCCAGCATTTT
CASSAGNGGSNQPQHF
>TRBJ1-5|-|few|TRBV20-1
TGCAGTGCTAGAAGCTCAAGGGGCGGGCGCGTGGGTCAGCCCCAGCATTTT
CSARSSRGGRVGQPQHF
>TRBJ2-2|-|many|TRBV20-1
TGCAGTGCTTGGGGCGGGAACACCGGGGAGCTGTTTTTT
CSAWGGNTGELFF
>TRBJ2-7|TRBD2|-|TRBV5-1
TGCGCCAGCAGCTTGGTTACTAGCGGGGTTTACGAGCAGTACTTC
CASSLVTSGVYEQYF
>TRBJ2-1|-|-|TRBV7-9
TGTGCCAGCAGCTTTGGGCAAAGTGACCAGTTCTTC
CASSFGQSDQFF
>TRBJ2-2|TRBD1|many|TRBV7-3
TGTGCCAGCAGCTTAAAAGGGGGCGGCGTAACACTGGGGGAGCTGTTTTTT
CASSLKGGGVTLGELFF
>TRBJ2-7|TRBD2|-|TRBV9
TGTGCCAGCAGCGTAGCTGCGGGGGTCTACGAGCAGTACTTC
CASSVAAGVYEQYF